This entry is about one T cell receptor beta chain. Its antigen is unknown. The data belong to a study of T cells in Graves' hyperthyroidism and ophthalmopathy. Findings of the study overall: In the blood, most expanded thyroid clonotypes above 0.001 appeared as well.

TCR beta CDR3 region amplification was performed from RNA transcripts. The HTBI primer set drove a first-round RT-PCR of the TCR CDR3. TCRdb passed the multiplex PCR reads through MiXCR, listing each CDR3 protein once. The sample yields roughly 300,000 distinct CDR3 sequences, roughly 18% seen once. Diagnosis relied on clinical symptoms, serum thyroxine and TRAb, thyroid ultrasound and orbital computed tomography. With 5 bases removed from V and 4 bases from J, the gap between germline ends came to 14 bases. Germline V CDR1 and CDR2: MNHNS, SASEGT. CDR3 size: 14 residues. The sample consisted of blood. The clonotype was recovered from a woman aged 45 to 65 with Graves' hyperthyroidism. V is TRBV6-1 and J is TRBJ2-5; tentatively, D is TRBD2 (6 bases). The CDR3 DNA sequence: TGTGCCAGCAGTCCTAGACTGGGAGGAGAGACCCAGTACTTC. As protein: CASSPRLGGETQYF.